The 15 T cell receptor beta chains given below trace back to one sample, sequenced in a study of T cell repertoires in cytomegalovirus infection (dated by TCRdb to between 2017 and 2020). Data came from an Illumina HiSeq 1500. TCRdb reworked the public reads: Q25 trimming with fastp, MiXCR clone assembly, productive beta chains retained. Each CDR3 protein gets just one entry, which takes the most common genes and DNA from the rows behind it. The sample table holds 300,000 to 400,000 distinct CDR3 sequences, of which 15% to 20% were seen once. Roughly 9% of the sample is held by the ten biggest clonotypes. Material: PBMCs. All receptors come from a human donor in good health (CMV status not recorded). Some clones in this sample may be carry-over from other donors' samples.

The chain carries TRBV3-1 and TRBJ1-2; D is undetermined. The CDR3 is 15 residues long. V was clipped by 2 bases and J by 4 bases, with 14 bases between them. The germline V gene has CDR1 LGHDT and CDR2 YNNKEL (reference sequence). CDR3 region: CASSQTKGQTYGYTF. The DNA for the CDR3 is TGTGCCAGCAGCCAAACGAAAGGGCAGACCTATGGCTACACCTTC. Supplemented by reference TRBV3-1 and TRBJ1-2, the full variable domain reads DTAVSQTPKYLVTQMGNDKSIKCEQNLGHDTMYWYKQDSKKFLKIMFSYNNKELIINETVPNRFSPKSPDKAHLNLHINSLELGDSAVYFCASSQTKGQTYGYTFGSGTRLTVV.

The rearrangement joins TRBV3-1 to TRBJ2-1; no firm D call. In germline, CDR1 is LGHDT, CDR2 YNNKEL (reference sequence). The CDR3 loop spans 14 amino acids. V lost 1 base and J lost 7, with 11 bases in between. The CDR3 nucleotides are TGTGCCAGCAGCCAAGGGGTAGCTAGTAATGAGCAGTTCTTC. Protein product: CASSQGVASNEQFF.

The chain employs TRBV7-6 and TRBJ2-5, with TRBD2 as a possible D gene (7 bases). Germline values: CDR1 SGHVS, CDR2 FNYEAQ. This CDR3 has 16 amino acids. V lost 1 base to trimming and J lost 2 bases, with 14 bases between them. The CDR3 spells CASSLGSRGGQETQYF. CDR3 coding DNA: TGTGCCAGCAGCTTAGGGTCTAGGGGGGGGCAAGAGACCCAGTACTTC.

This clonotype has ten or more counts. The CDR3 nucleotides read TGTGCCAGCAGCCAAGACAGGGTCAGTGGCAATCAGCCCCAGCATTTT. This translates into CASSQDRVSGNQPQHF. The rearrangement links TRBV7-8 to TRBJ1-5; 7 bases map to TRBD1. With V trimmed by 5 bases and J by 2 bases, 9 bases remained unmatched. The CDR3 contains 16 residues. From germline, CDR1 is SGHVS and CDR2 FQNEAQ.

This clonotype was seen at least ten times. V and J are TRBV6-1 and TRBJ2-7; possibly TRBD1 or TRBD2 for D (5 bases each). CDR1 MNHNS and CDR2 SASEGT come from the germline V gene. V lost 6 bases and J lost 3, with 15 bases in between. The CDR3 totals 14 residues. CDR3 sequence (DNA): TGTGCCAGCAGCCCGGGGAGACAGTACTACGAGCAGTACTTC. Protein: CASSPGRQYYEQYF.

This clonotype was observed a single time. This rearrangement joins TRBV20-1 to TRBJ1-6; D is unclear. The CDR3 totals 15 residues. Germline V gene lookup returns CDR1 DFQATT and CDR2 SNEGSKA (reference sequence). The V end was cut by 3 bases, the J end by 7 bases, with 16 bases between. Written as DNA, the CDR3 is TGCAGTGCTAGGTCGAGCGGCTCGGGCAATTCACCCCTCCACTTT. This translates into CSARSSGSGNSPLHF.

This rearrangement joins TRBV6-1 to TRBJ1-2; the D is unclear. Trimming took off 5 bases at V and 4 bases at J, with 20 bases between the two ends. Germline lookup yields CDR1 MNHNS and CDR2 SASEGT. The CDR3 consists of 16 residues. The CDR3 here is CASSPEEGWASYGYTF. CDR3 bases: TGTGCCAGCAGTCCCGAGGAAGGGTGGGCTAGCTATGGCTACACCTTC.

This chain joins TRBV5-4 and TRBJ1-4, with 10 bases matching TRBD1. The trim removed 4 bases at V and 6 bases at J, leaving 3 bases unmatched. Germline V gives CDR1 SGHNT, CDR2 YYREEE (reference sequence). There are 14 residues in the CDR3. CDR3: CASSAGTGDEKLFF. DNA of the CDR3: TGTGCCAGCAGCGCCGGGACAGGGGATGAAAAACTGTTTTTT.

The V and J genes are TRBV4-1 and TRBJ1-5; no reliable D call. CDR1 MGHRA and CDR2 YSYEKL come from the germline V gene. This CDR3 has 15 amino acids. The V gene lost 1 base and the J gene lost 3 bases, with 10 bases spanning the gap. CDR3 sequence reads: CASSQGADPNQPQHF. CDR3 sequence (DNA): TGCGCCAGCAGCCAAGGGGCAGACCCCAATCAGCCCCAGCATTTT.

V and J are TRBV12-5 and TRBJ2-3; D remains ambiguous. Between the trimmed V and J ends, which lost 7 bases and 0 bases, there was a span of 11 bases. The CDR3 loop spans 14 amino acids. Germline V CDR1 and CDR2: LGHNT, FRNRAP. The CDR3 spells CASVPPTSTDTQYF. The DNA for the CDR3 is TGTGCTAGTGTTCCCCCGACTAGCACAGATACGCAGTATTTT.

In this sample, this clonotype turned up a few times. The V call is TRBV6-2 or TRBV6-3, the J call TRBJ1-5; D gene ambiguous. Between the trimmed V and J ends, which lost 5 bases and 4 bases, there was a span of 12 bases. The CDR3 consists of 14 residues. Germline V gives CDR1 MNHEY, CDR2 SVGEGT. CDR3 loop: CASSPSGVNQPQHF. CDR3 nucleotide sequence: TGTGCCAGCAGTCCCTCAGGAGTTAATCAGCCCCAGCATTTT.

CDR3 region: CSARDRQRSTDTQYF. CDR3 nucleotides: TGCAGTGCTAGAGACAGACAAAGGAGCACAGATACGCAGTATTTT. This chain connects TRBV20-1 to TRBJ2-3; D remains unclear. V was clipped by 0 bases and J by 0 bases, with 10 bases between them. CDR1 is DFQATT and CDR2 is SNEGSKA in the germline V gene (reference sequence). The CDR3 contains 15 residues.

This clonotype was observed a handful of times. V is TRBV6-4 and J is TRBJ2-1; maybe TRBD1 (5 bases). This CDR3 region has 16 residues. Germline V gene lookup returns CDR1 MRHNA and CDR2 SNTAGT. Trimming took 3 bases from V and 0 from J, leaving 12 bases between them. This CDR3 reads CASSDGATSSYNEQFF. CDR3 sequence (DNA): TGTGCCAGCAGTGATGGGGCAACGAGCTCCTACAATGAGCAGTTCTTC.

The genes are TRBV4-2 and TRBJ2-5; TRBD2 aligns across 12 bases. Germline V gene lookup returns CDR1 LGHNA and CDR2 YNFKEQ. V was pared by 1 base and J by 0 bases, with 6 bases of the junction left unmatched. The CDR3 is 18 residues long. The DNA of the CDR3 is TGTGCCAGCAGCCAAGCCGGGACTAGCGGGCGTAACCAAGAGACCCAGTACTTC. Translation: CASSQAGTSGRNQETQYF.

This clonotype was picked up many times. The V and J genes are TRBV7-2 and TRBJ2-3; tentative D call: TRBD1 (5 bases). The CDR3 is 14 amino acids. Germline lookup yields CDR1 SGHTA and CDR2 FQGNSA. V lost 3 bases to trimming and J lost 6 bases, with 13 bases between them. CDR3 amino acids: CASSFLPPGDTQYF. CDR3 nucleotide sequence: TGTGCCAGCAGCTTCCTTCCCCCAGGGGATACGCAGTATTTT.